This T cell receptor beta chain came from a study of cytomegalovirus exposure and HLA in healthy donors. Study-wide results and limits: Altogether, 160 or so TCR beta chains were recorded as cytomegalovirus-associated. In a later analysis, TCR beta V- and J-gene trimming was associated with a missense DCLRE1C variant. Among TCR beta chains of equal frequency, HLA-associated ones were more clonally expanded in a later analysis.

The PCR was carried out with 60 Vbeta primers and 13 Jbeta primers. Generated by immunoSEQ multiplex PCR, the TCRdb table keeps only in-frame clones and is missing some. The data show under 150,000 clones, roughly two thirds seen once. As for this clone: Antigen specificity is unknown.

As for the donors, each was a healthy bone marrow donor. Sequenced material: PBMCs. The clonotype was recovered from a woman aged 40-49 years in good health and CMV-seronegative.

CDR3 loop: CASSGTGTGSGELFF. The CDR3 DNA reads as TGTGCCAGCAGTGGAACCGGGACAGGGTCCGGGGAGCTGTTTTTT. This chain links TRBV6-1 with TRBJ2-2; TRBD1 aligns across 9 bases. This CDR3 contains 15 residues. The germline V gene encodes CDR1 MNHNS and CDR2 SASEGT. Trimming took 4 bases from V and 6 from J; bases not matched to a gene: 6.